These T cell receptor beta chains were read from a single sample in a study of STAT5B mutations in CD4+ large granular lymphocyte leukemia. TCRdb keeps only in-frame clones here, not all; method: immunoSEQ multiplex PCR. The sample includes roughly 32,000 clones, roughly 84% of them seen just once. The sample taken for sequencing was CD4+ T cells from blood buffy coats. Receptors originate from a human donor in good health. The CDR3 runs from the conserved cysteine through the conserved F or W. D genes are given only for firm matches. A row's size may be missing; if present it is once, few, many or a size class.

length: 12; J: TRBJ2-4; V: TRBV5-6; D: -; size: few; DNA: TGTGCCAGCAGCTTGGCGGCGACGGGGTGGTACTTC; CDR3: CASSLAATGWYF
length: 15; J: TRBJ2-2; V: TRBV11-2; D: TRBD2; size: -; DNA: TGTGCCAGCAGCTTAGAACTAGCGGGAACCGGGGAGCTGTTTTTT; CDR3: CASSLELAGTGELFF
length: 12; J: TRBJ1-2; V: TRBV7-2; D: -; size: -; DNA: TGTGCCAGCAGCCCATCGTACTTTGGCTACACCTTC; CDR3: CASSPSYFGYTF
length: 14; J: TRBJ1-6; V: TRBV5-1; D: -; size: -; DNA: TGCGCCAGCAGCTTGGGACAGGCCAATTCACCCCTCCACTTT; CDR3: CASSLGQANSPLHF
length: 18; J: TRBJ2-6; V: TRBV5-1; D: -; size: -; DNA: TGCGCCAGCAGCTTGCACAGGATAGGGCCCTCTGGGGCCAACGTCCTGACTTTC; CDR3: CASSLHRIGPSGANVLTF
length: 11; J: TRBJ2-2; V: TRBV20-1; D: -; size: -; DNA: TGCAGTGCCTCAGGGCCCGGGGAGCTGTTTTTT; CDR3: CSASGPGELFF
length: 19; J: TRBJ2-1; V: TRBV28; D: -; size: -; DNA: TGTGCCAGCAGTTCCCAGTTGGGACTCCCGGTAGTGGTAGGCAATGAGCAGTTCTTC; CDR3: CASSSQLGLPVVVGNEQFF
length: 14; J: TRBJ2-7; V: TRBV14; D: TRBD1; size: -; DNA: TGTGCCAGCAGCCGTTTAGGACAGGGTGGATATGAGAACTTC; CDR3: CASSRLGQGGYENF
length: 19; J: TRBJ2-6; V: TRBV5-1; D: TRBD1; size: -; DNA: TGCGCCAGCAGCTTACAATGGACAGGGGCGACCTCTGGGGCCAACGTCCTGACTTTC; CDR3: CASSLQWTGATSGANVLTF
length: 12; J: TRBJ1-1; V: TRBV4-2; D: -; size: -; DNA: TGTGCCAGCAGCCAAGATATGGGGGAAGCTTTCTTT; CDR3: CASSQDMGEAFF